The 2 T cell receptor beta chains below come from one sample, sequenced in a study of tumor and adjacent non-tumor tissue in lung cancer. Three rounds of nested PCR, following a modified ARM-PCR protocol, produced the TCRbeta library. TCRdb re-derived calls from the multiplex PCR reads in MiXCR, one entry per CDR3 protein. The sample has 60,000 to 95,000 distinct CDR3 sequences; around 74% are singletons. This sample's RNA came from whole unsorted tissue. Sequenced: lung tumor tissue. These receptors were taken from a woman aged 45-59 years with non-small cell lung cancer.

This clonotype was observed a few times. Just one base apart from a much larger clone, this may be a read error. V gene TRBV7-9 combines with J gene TRBJ2-1; D gene ambiguous. Germline assignment: CDR1 SEHNR and CDR2 FQNEAQ (reference sequence). V was cut by 0 bases and J by 0 bases, with 6 bases left in between. The CDR3 covers 15 residues. The CDR3 region has the DNA TGTGCCAGCAGCTTAGCAAGGAGCTCCTACAATGAGCAGTTCTTC. As protein: CASSLARSSYNEQFF.

V usage is TRBV20-1 and J usage is TRBJ2-1; no clear D. CDR1 DFQATT and CDR2 SNEGSKA come from the germline V gene (reference sequence). Trimming took 4 bases from V and 10 from J, leaving 14 bases between them. This CDR3 has 12 residues. CDR3 nucleotide sequence: TGCAGTGCTATTGGGCCGTGGAGAGAGCAGTTCTTC. Its translation: CSAIGPWREQFF.